Listed here are 5 T cell receptor beta chains from one sample, sequenced in a study of blood T cell repertoires in COVID-19. Repertoires were generated with immunoSEQ multiplex PCR, while TCRdb's copy carries only in-frame clones and drops some. The table shows some 180,000 clones, with about 85% occurring only once. Material for sequencing was peripheral blood. Receptors were obtained from a woman in her thirties or forties with COVID-19, enrolled during active disease.

This clone was seen a handful of times. The rearrangement joins TRBV20-1 to TRBJ1-5; a possible D gene is TRBD1 (6 bases). The CDR3 contains 14 residues. Germline CDR1 is DFQATT and CDR2 is SNEGSKA (reference sequence). The V gene lost 3 bases and the J gene lost 5 bases, with 14 bases spanning the gap. The CDR3 here is CSASNEAGDQPQHF. The DNA of the CDR3 is TGCAGTGCTAGTAACGAGGCAGGGGATCAGCCCCAGCATTTT.

This chain joins TRBV14 and TRBJ2-1; the D gene is possibly TRBD2 (5 bases). The V end was cut by 4 bases, the J end by 7 bases, with 20 bases between. The CDR3 runs to 16 residues. CDR1 SGHDN and CDR2 FVKESK come from the germline V gene. CDR3: CASSRNTRFVGNEQFF. The DNA of the CDR3 is TGTGCCAGCAGCCGCAATACTAGATTCGTTGGGAATGAGCAGTTCTTC.

The chain carries TRBV7-7 and TRBJ1-5, with D hard to call. V was pared by 1 base and J by 4 bases, with 11 bases between. Looked up from germline, CDR1 is SSHAT and CDR2 is FNYEAQ (reference sequence). The length of the CDR3 is 15 residues. The CDR3 nucleotides are TGTGCCAGCAGCTTAGGCACAATCCCAAATCAGCCCCAGCATTTT. Translation: CASSLGTIPNQPQHF.

The chain carries TRBV10-3 and TRBJ2-2; 7 nucleotides align to TRBD1. Trimming removed 6 bases from V and 3 bases from J; junction bases left unmatched: 7. The germline CDR1 and CDR2 sequences are ENHRY and SYGVKD. This CDR3 has 15 amino acids. CDR3: CAISLGQAYTGELFF. The CDR3 DNA reads as TGTGCCATCAGCCTCGGACAGGCCTACACCGGGGAGCTGTTTTTT.

The chain carries TRBV9 and TRBJ2-2; D is unclear. V shed 4 bases and J shed 0 bases, with 4 bases lying between them. This CDR3 has 13 residues. CDR1 and CDR2 from the germline V gene are SGDLS and YYNGEE. CDR3 residues: CASSPSNTGELFF. CDR3 nucleotide sequence: TGTGCCAGCAGCCCTTCGAACACCGGGGAGCTGTTTTTT.